The rows below give T cell receptor beta chains drawn from one sample of a study of regulatory T cells in long-lasting Graves disease. TCRdb recomputed calls from the multiplex PCR reads with MiXCR, one row per CDR3 protein. The repertoire holds 310,000 or so distinct CDR3 sequences, with roughly a fifth as singletons. This specimen consisted of peripheral blood mononuclear cells (PBMCs), obtained when the disease was refractory, from a patient treated with antithyroid drugs. The origin of the receptors is a female donor with Graves disease. Both conserved end residues are part of each CDR3. D genes are given only for firm matches. Only part of the rows carry a size: once, few, many, or a class if the clone is expanded.

J gene: TRBJ1-6
D gene: NA
clone size: NA
V gene: TRBV19
CDR3 protein: CASSTVGVSPLHF
CDR3 DNA: TGTGCCAGTAGTACCGTGGGGGTCTCACCCCTCCACTTT

J gene: TRBJ1-4
D gene: TRBD1
clone size: NA
V gene: TRBV5-1
CDR3 protein: CAPSPVQGGEKLFF
CDR3 DNA: TGCGCCCCCAGCCCCGTACAGGGGGGAGAAAAACTGTTTTTT

J gene: TRBJ2-7
D gene: TRBD2
clone size: many
V gene: TRBV12-3/TRBV12-4
CDR3 protein: CASRPGTRVSEQYF
CDR3 DNA: TGTGCCAGCAGACCTGGGACTAGAGTTAGCGAGCAGTACTTC

J gene: TRBJ2-3
D gene: TRBD2
clone size: few
V gene: TRBV7-2
CDR3 protein: CASSTGTSGAPTDTQYF
CDR3 DNA: TGTGCCAGCAGCACCGGGACTAGCGGGGCTCCCACAGATACGCAGTATTTT

J gene: TRBJ1-5
D gene: NA
clone size: many
V gene: TRBV20-1
CDR3 protein: CSAATGLGNQPQHF
CDR3 DNA: TGCAGTGCGGCCACAGGTCTTGGCAATCAGCCCCAGCATTTT

J gene: TRBJ1-4
D gene: TRBD1
clone size: few
V gene: TRBV7-8
CDR3 protein: CASSLRQGLSEKLFF
CDR3 DNA: TGTGCCAGCAGCTTAAGACAGGGGTTGAGTGAAAAACTGTTTTTT

J gene: TRBJ1-4
D gene: NA
clone size: few
V gene: TRBV7-2
CDR3 protein: CASSLKWLGARTNEKLFF
CDR3 DNA: TGTGCCAGCAGCTTAAAGTGGTTGGGGGCTCGCACTAATGAAAAACTGTTTTTT

J gene: TRBJ2-1
D gene: TRBD2
clone size: few
V gene: TRBV7-9
CDR3 protein: CASTPGLAGVNEQFF
CDR3 DNA: TGTGCCAGCACCCCGGGGTTAGCGGGAGTGAATGAGCAGTTCTTC

J gene: TRBJ1-2
D gene: NA
clone size: NA
V gene: TRBV4-1
CDR3 protein: CASSQGWGEFLYGYTF
CDR3 DNA: TGCGCCAGCAGCCAAGGCTGGGGGGAGTTTCTCTATGGCTACACCTTC

J gene: TRBJ1-1
D gene: TRBD1
clone size: many
V gene: TRBV7-2
CDR3 protein: CASSYRGTRAEAFF
CDR3 DNA: TGTGCCAGCAGTTACAGGGGGACGCGGGCTGAAGCTTTCTTT

J gene: TRBJ1-6
D gene: NA
clone size: few
V gene: TRBV7-2
CDR3 protein: CASSPGRRNSPLHF
CDR3 DNA: TGTGCCAGCAGTCCGGGACGAAGGAATTCACCCCTCCACTTT

J gene: TRBJ2-5
D gene: NA
clone size: NA
V gene: TRBV14
CDR3 protein: CASSQGGAIQETQYF
CDR3 DNA: TGTGCCAGCAGCCAGGGCGGCGCCATCCAAGAGACCCAGTACTTC

J gene: TRBJ1-1
D gene: TRBD1
clone size: NA
V gene: TRBV5-6
CDR3 protein: CVSSLGQMNTEAFF
CDR3 DNA: TGTGTCAGCAGCTTGGGACAGATGAACACTGAAGCTTTCTTT

J gene: TRBJ1-1
D gene: NA
clone size: NA
V gene: TRBV4-1
CDR3 protein: CASSHLVKNTEAFF
CDR3 DNA: TGCGCCAGCAGCCACTTAGTAAAGAACACTGAAGCTTTCTTT

J gene: TRBJ2-7
D gene: NA
clone size: few
V gene: TRBV25-1
CDR3 protein: CASSGRGKVEQYF
CDR3 DNA: TGTGCCAGCAGTGGTAGGGGGAAGGTGGAGCAGTACTTC

J gene: TRBJ2-7
D gene: NA
clone size: once
V gene: TRBV9
CDR3 protein: CAGSVGDSPSYGQYF
CDR3 DNA: TGTGCCGGCAGCGTAGGGGACTCCCCCTCCTACGGGCAGTACTTC

J gene: TRBJ1-6
D gene: NA
clone size: many
V gene: TRBV7-2
CDR3 protein: CASRETRDKPLHF
CDR3 DNA: TGTGCCAGCAGGGAGACAAGGGACAAACCCCTCCACTTT

J gene: TRBJ2-2
D gene: NA
clone size: many
V gene: TRBV12-3/TRBV12-4
CDR3 protein: CASRRLTNTGELFF
CDR3 DNA: TGTGCCAGCAGGCGCCTGACGAACACCGGGGAGCTGTTTTTT

J gene: TRBJ2-7
D gene: TRBD1
clone size: NA
V gene: TRBV20-1
CDR3 protein: CSARAPRQGSSYEQYF
CDR3 DNA: TGCAGTGCTAGAGCCCCCCGACAGGGGAGCTCCTACGAGCAGTACTTC

J gene: TRBJ1-2
D gene: TRBD1
clone size: NA
V gene: TRBV3-1
CDR3 protein: CASSHGQGGGYTF
CDR3 DNA: TGTGCCAGCAGCCACGGACAGGGCGGGGGCTACACCTTC

J gene: TRBJ2-2
D gene: TRBD1
clone size: NA
V gene: TRBV18
CDR3 protein: CASSPPRGQENTGELFF
CDR3 DNA: TGTGCCAGCTCACCACCGCGTGGACAGGAGAACACCGGGGAGCTGTTTTTT

J gene: TRBJ2-1
D gene: NA
clone size: NA
V gene: TRBV18
CDR3 protein: CASSPPGVSVSNEQFF
CDR3 DNA: TGTGCCAGCTCACCACCGGGAGTTAGCGTGTCCAATGAGCAGTTCTTC